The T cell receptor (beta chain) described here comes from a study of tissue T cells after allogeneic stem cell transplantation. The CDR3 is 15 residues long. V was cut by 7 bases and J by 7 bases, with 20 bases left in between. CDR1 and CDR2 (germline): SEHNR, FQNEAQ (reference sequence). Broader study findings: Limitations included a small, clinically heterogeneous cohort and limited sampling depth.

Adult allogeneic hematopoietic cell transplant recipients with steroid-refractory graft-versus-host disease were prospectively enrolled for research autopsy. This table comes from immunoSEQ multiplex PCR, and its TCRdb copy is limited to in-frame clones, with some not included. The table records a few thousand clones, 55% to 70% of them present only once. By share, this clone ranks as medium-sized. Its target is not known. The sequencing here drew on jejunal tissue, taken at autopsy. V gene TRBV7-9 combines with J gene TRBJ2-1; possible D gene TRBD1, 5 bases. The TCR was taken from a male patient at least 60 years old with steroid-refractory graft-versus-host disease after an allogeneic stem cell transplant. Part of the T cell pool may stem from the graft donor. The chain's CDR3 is CASIGERTRPNEQFF. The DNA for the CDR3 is TGTGCCAGCATAGGGGAACGAACCCGACCGAATGAGCAGTTCTTC.